The 30 T cell receptor beta chains given below trace back to one sample, sequenced in a study of metastatic and nonmetastatic thyroid tumors. Using MiXCR, TCRdb re-called clones from the PCR reads. The table records 50,000 to 65,000 clones, approximately 4.1% of them present only once. Patients had received no treatment of any kind before thyroid surgery. The sample consisted of blood. The receptors derive from a female donor with papillary thyroid cancer or a benign thyroid nodule (not recorded which). Some clones in this sample may be carry-over from other donors' samples.

A remark on this clone: The junction departs from germline at one end; a sequencing error may be responsible. CDR3 coding DNA: TGTGGCACCAGTGATGGGAGTAGGGAGACCCAGTACTTC. Residues: CGTSDGSRETQYF. The rearrangement links TRBV24-1 to TRBJ2-5; D might be TRBD2 (5 bases). Germline V gene lookup returns CDR1 KGHDR and CDR2 SFDVKD. The CDR3 has 13 amino acids.

The chain combines TRBV6-2 or TRBV6-3 with TRBJ1-2; a weak D match, TRBD1 (5 bases). The length of the CDR3 is 12 residues. With 7 bases removed from V and 4 bases from J, the gap between germline ends came to 10 bases. The V gene's germline CDR1 is MNHEY and CDR2 SVGEGT. Here the CDR3 reads CASIDSPYGYTF. The CDR3 DNA sequence: TGTGCCAGCATCGACAGTCCCTATGGCTACACCTTC.

This clone was observed a few times. The gene calls are TRBV6-1 and TRBJ2-2; 8 bases are shared with TRBD1. The CDR3 loop spans 14 amino acids. V gave up 5 bases and J gave up 6 bases; unmatched junction bases: 5. Germline V gene lookup returns CDR1 MNHNS and CDR2 SASEGT. DNA of the CDR3: TGTGCCAGCAGTCGACAGGGGCGGGCCGGGGAGCTGTTTTTT. Its protein product is CASSRQGRAGELFF.

In this sample, this clone turned up a few times. This may be a read error: a much more frequent sequence differs by one nucleotide. At the DNA level, this CDR3 is encoded by other sequences in the same sample as well. The chain employs TRBV7-9 and TRBJ2-5, with a possible D match to TRBD2 (5 bases). There are 12 residues in the CDR3. In germline, CDR1 is SEHNR, CDR2 FQNEAQ (reference sequence). The CDR3 nucleotides read TGTGCCAGCTCCCTCGGGGTCGAGACACAGTACTTC. As protein: CASSLGVETQYF.

This clone was counted at least ten times. At one end, the junction sequence differs from germline, possibly due to a read error. The CDR3 region is CASSLAEAIDTQYF. The CDR3 nucleotides are TGTGCCAGCAGTTTAGCGGAGGCGATAGATACGCAGTATTTT. J is TRBJ2-3 and V is TRBV7-6; possible D gene TRBD2, 6 bases. The CDR3 contains 14 residues. In germline, CDR1 is SGHVS, CDR2 FNYEAQ.

The sample holds a few counts of this clone. At one boundary the junction diverges from the germline segment, which might be a read error. The chain combines TRBV28 with TRBJ2-3, with 7 bases that match TRBD2. Germline V gene lookup returns CDR1 MDHEN and CDR2 SYDVKM. This CDR3 has 14 residues. CDR3 DNA sequence: TGTTCCAGCAGTTGGGGGGGGTCCACAAATACGCAGTATTTT. Translated, it gives CSSSWGGSTNTQYF. The variable domain in full, completed from reference TRBV28 and TRBJ2-3, reads DVKVTQSSRYLVKRTGEKVFLECVQDMDHENMFWYRQDPGLGLRLIYFSYDVKMKEKGDIPEGYSVSREKKERFSLILESASTNQTSMYLCSSSWGGSTNTQYFGPGTRLTVL.

This clone came up a few times. This may come from a read error, since a much larger clone is one base off. The CDR3 ends on some other residue instead of the conserved phenylalanine or tryptophan, so this is likely a read error. The rearrangement links TRBV29-1 to TRBJ2-7, with a weak D call TRBD1 (6 bases). This CDR3 contains 14 residues. V was cut by 4 bases and J by 3 bases, with 16 bases left in between. The V gene's germline CDR1 is SQVTM and CDR2 ANQGSEA. The CDR3 nucleotides are TGCAGCGTTGTCGGGTCGACAGGCCTCTACGAGCAGTACCTC. Residues: CSVVGSTGLYEQYL.

This chain links TRBV28 with TRBJ1-2, with 11 positions matching TRBD1. The CDR3 length is 14 residues. Germline V CDR1 and CDR2: MDHEN, SYDVKM. The junction had 1 base not matched to a gene; V was cut back by 3 bases and J by 4 bases. The CDR3 nucleotides are TGTGCCAGCAGTTTGGGGACAGGGGGCTATGGCTACACCTTC. It specifies CASSLGTGGYGYTF.

The sample holds many counts of this clone. This chain connects TRBV30 to TRBJ1-2, with 7 bases lining up with TRBD1. The CDR3 sequence is 15 residues long. Germline CDR1 reads GTSNPN; CDR2 reads SVGIG (reference sequence). Germline trimming cut 3 bases from V and 8 bases from J; bases unmatched to any gene: 15. CDR3 nucleotides: TGTGCCTGGAGGGGGACAGACGTTTTGACTTGGGGCTACACCTTC. The encoded protein is CAWRGTDVLTWGYTF.

This clone is judged medium-sized. The CDR3 protein is CASRPSGGSYEQYF. In DNA form, the CDR3 reads TGTGCCAGCAGACCGAGTGGGGGTTCCTACGAGCAGTACTTC. The V call is TRBV7-3, the J call TRBJ2-7; either TRBD1 or TRBD2 may supply D (5 bases each). The CDR3 loop spans 14 amino acids. V was pared by 6 bases and J by 1 base, with 13 bases between. The germline CDR1 and CDR2 sequences are SGHTA and FQGTGA.

In its sample, this clone was seen many times. The chain carries TRBV4-2 and TRBJ1-3, with D hard to call. The length of the CDR3 is 19 residues. V was shortened by 0 bases and J by 0 bases, with 18 bases between the two germline ends. From germline, CDR1 is LGHNA and CDR2 YNFKEQ. CDR3 DNA sequence: TGTGCCAGCAGCCAAGATTCGACGGAAACCTACCTCTCTGGAAACACCATATATTTT. Its translation: CASSQDSTETYLSGNTIYF.

There are many counts of this clone. This sequence joins TRBV18 and TRBJ1-5; D gene unclear. This CDR3 has 14 residues. Germline V gives CDR1 KGHSH, CDR2 LQKENI. V was clipped by 3 bases and J by 2 bases, with 8 bases between them. The CDR3 here is CASSPPGRNQPQHF. The CDR3 region has the DNA TGTGCCAGCTCACCTCCCGGCCGCAATCAGCCCCAGCATTTT.

This clone was seen ten or more times. The chain recombines TRBV2 with TRBJ2-6; no reliable D call. Looked up from germline, CDR1 is SNHLY and CDR2 is FYNNEI. There are 12 residues in the CDR3. V shed 5 bases and J shed 3 bases, with 2 bases lying between them. The CDR3 DNA is TGTGCCAGCAGTTTTGGGGCCAACGTCCTGACTTTC. Translated, it gives CASSFGANVLTF.

This clone came up a few times. The chain has TRBV28 and TRBJ1-6; TRBD1 is a possible D gene (5 bases). Trimming removed 2 bases at V and 7 bases at J, with 9 bases between. CDR3 length equals 14 residues. CDR1 and CDR2 from the germline V gene are MDHEN and SYDVKM. DNA of the CDR3: TGTGCCAGCAGTTTAGGGCAGGGAAATTCACCCCTCCACTTT. Residues: CASSLGQGNSPLHF.

This clone was found many times. The chain couples TRBV11-3 to TRBJ2-2, with unresolved D. Trimming took 0 bases from V and 4 from J, leaving 3 bases between them. The CDR3 spans 13 residues. Per the germline V gene, CDR1 is SGHNT and CDR2 is YENEEA. The DNA for the CDR3 is TGTGCCAGCAGCTTAGATCGCACCGGGGAGCTGTTTTTT. Amino acid sequence: CASSLDRTGELFF.

In its sample, this clone was seen many times. The V and J genes are TRBV20-1 and TRBJ2-3; 9 bases are a match to TRBD1. Germline assignment: CDR1 DFQATT and CDR2 SNEGSKA (reference sequence). J was trimmed by 4 bases and V by 5 bases; bases with no gene match: 16. There are 17 residues in the CDR3. This chain's CDR3 is CSALGLRTGARPDTQYF. Written as DNA, the CDR3 is TGCAGTGCTCTTGGGTTAAGGACAGGGGCGCGGCCAGATACGCAGTATTTT.

This clone has just a few counts. This sample also contains other DNA sequences that code for the same CDR3. This chain links TRBV19 with TRBJ1-1, with TRBD1 matching 7 bases. The CDR3 has 14 residues. The germline V gene has CDR1 LNHDA and CDR2 SQIVND (reference sequence). The J segment lost 0 bases and the V segment lost 4 bases, leaving 2 bases of the junction unmatched. The CDR3 coding sequence is TGTGCCAGTAGTAGACAGGGTCTGAACACTGAAGCTTTCTTT. It yields the protein CASSRQGLNTEAFF.

This clone was counted many times. The rearrangement uses TRBV4-1 and TRBJ2-1; the D gene is possibly TRBD2 (6 bases). Germline V gene sequence: CDR1 MGHRA, CDR2 YSYEKL. This CDR3 region has 16 residues. V lost 4 bases and J lost 4, with 17 bases in between. The CDR3 sequence is CASSPLGSGPYNEQFF. CDR3 bases: TGCGCCAGCAGCCCCCTGGGTAGCGGACCTTACAATGAGCAGTTCTTC.

At least ten counts were recorded for this clone. The J gene is TRBJ2-7, the V gene TRBV2, with no clear D. Trimming pared 1 base from V and 1 base from J, leaving 11 bases between. There are 15 residues in the CDR3. Germline CDR1 SNHLY, CDR2 FYNNEI. The CDR3 sequence is CASSEGQASSYEQYF. In nucleotides, the CDR3 is TGTGCCAGCAGTGAAGGTCAGGCGAGTTCCTACGAGCAGTACTTC.

The chain joins TRBV6-2 or TRBV6-3 to TRBJ2-1, with TRBD2 matching 12 bases. CDR3 length: 15 residues. V gave up 6 bases and J gave up 4 bases; unmatched junction bases: 4. Per the germline V gene, CDR1 is MNHEY and CDR2 is SVGEGT. The CDR3 sequence: CASSKLAGGYNEQFF. For the CDR3, the DNA is TGTGCCAGCAGCAAACTAGCGGGAGGATACAATGAGCAGTTCTTC.

This clone showed up many times. V gene TRBV6-1 combines with J gene TRBJ1-2; D may be TRBD1 (6 bases). This CDR3 comprises 12 residues. The germline gives CDR1 MNHNS, CDR2 SASEGT. Trimming took off 6 bases at V and 6 bases at J, with 11 bases between the two ends. The CDR3 spells CASSQGINGYTF. The CDR3 nucleotides are TGTGCCAGCAGCCAGGGGATAAATGGCTACACCTTC.

Concerning this clone itself: Its ends do not fully match the called genes, so a read error is possible. The chain joins TRBV19 to TRBJ2-7, with 7 nucleotides matching TRBD1. There are 15 residues in the CDR3. From germline, CDR1 is LNHDA and CDR2 SQIVND (reference sequence). The CDR3 nucleotides are TGTGCCAGTAGTAAAGGACAGGCTTTATCCTGCGAGCAGTACTTC. Encoded protein: CASSKGQALSCEQYF.

Remarks on this clone: This may be a read error: a much more frequent sequence differs by one nucleotide. Different DNA sequences within this sample yield the same CDR3. The chain recombines TRBV12-3 or TRBV12-4 with TRBJ2-1, with TRBD2 matching over 11 bases. The CDR3 sequence is 18 residues long. J lost 0 bases, V lost 7 bases, and 11 bases had no gene match. The CDR3 is CASTIGTSGLSSYNEQFF. In nucleotides, the CDR3 is TGTGCCAGCACCATTGGGACTAGCGGCCTTAGCTCCTACAATGAGCAGTTCTTC.

This clone was detected ten times or more. The chain carries TRBV10-1 and TRBJ1-1; D not resolved. This CDR3 comprises 12 residues. Germline V gives CDR1 WNHNN, CDR2 SYGVQD (reference sequence). V was trimmed by 4 bases and J by 1 base, leaving 4 bases between them. The CDR3 nucleotides are TGCGCCAGCAGTGCTGGGAACACTGAAGCTTTCTTT. Residues: CASSAGNTEAFF.

This clone was found a few times. This may arise from a read error, as a much more abundant clone is one base away. The identical CDR3 is also encoded by other nucleotide sequences in the sample. The chain uses TRBV29-1 and TRBJ1-1; D gene ambiguous. Trimming removed 6 bases from V and 4 bases from J, with 24 bases in between. The V gene's germline CDR1 is SQVTM and CDR2 ANQGSEA. The CDR3 has 16 amino acids. CDR3 in amino acids: CSVVDGFLGIGTEAFF. The CDR3 bases are TGCAGCGTCGTGGACGGGTTTTTGGGGATCGGCACTGAAGCTTTCTTT. The full variable domain, rest sourced from reference TRBV29-1 and TRBJ1-1, is SAVISQKPSRDICQRGTSLTIQCQVDSQVTMMFWYRQQPGQSLTLIATANQGSEATYESGFVIDKFPISRPNLTFSTLTVSNMSPEDSSIYLCSVVDGFLGIGTEAFFGQGTRLTVV.

The chain uses TRBV3-1 and TRBJ1-4; D uncertain. The V gene's germline CDR1 is LGHDT and CDR2 YNNKEL (reference sequence). The V end was cut by 5 bases, the J end by 5 bases, with 6 bases between. CDR3 length: 12 amino acids. CDR3 in amino acids: CASSFLNEKLFF. The CDR3 DNA sequence: TGTGCCAGCAGCTTCCTCAATGAAAAACTGTTTTTT.

This clone has a handful of counts. The gene calls are TRBV9 and TRBJ2-3; D might be TRBD2 (6 bases). There are 15 residues in the CDR3. Trimming left V 2 bases short and J 2 bases short, with 12 bases between. Germline loops: CDR1 SGDLS, CDR2 YYNGEE. The CDR3 loop reads CASSVGPGATDTQYF. In DNA form, the CDR3 reads TGTGCCAGCAGCGTGGGCCCGGGAGCCACAGATACGCAGTATTTT.

Comments on this clone: The CDR3 end shows no conserved phenylalanine or tryptophan, and so a read error is likely. CDR3 sequence: CASSYRADTGELFV. CDR3 nucleotide sequence: TGTGCCAGCAGTTACAGGGCGGACACCGGGGAGCTGTTTGTT. This chain links TRBV6-5 with TRBJ2-2; D is ambiguous. Germline V lookup: CDR1 MNHEY, CDR2 SVGAGI. The CDR3 contains 14 residues. V lost 2 bases to trimming and J lost 3 bases, with 7 bases between them.

This clone was detected a few times. A much larger clone sits a single nucleotide away, making a read error possible. The V call is TRBV7-7, the J call TRBJ2-2; the match to TRBD1 covers 9 bases. The CDR3 is made up of 14 amino acids. The germline V gene has CDR1 SSHAT and CDR2 FNYEAQ (reference sequence). For the CDR3, the DNA is TGTGCTAGCAGCTACTGGACAGGGGCCGGGGAGCTGTTTTTT. Translated, it gives CASSYWTGAGELFF.

This clone has a count of ten or more. The V and J genes are TRBV5-1 and TRBJ2-3, with 8 bases lining up with TRBD2. The CDR3 is 18 amino acids. V shed 7 bases, J shed 7 bases, and the junction held 23 bases outside the gene matches. The germline CDR1 and CDR2 sequences are SGHRS and YFSETQ. CDR3 sequence: CASVDVRTSGRRGYTQYF. The CDR3 nucleotides are TGCGCCAGCGTTGACGTTCGAACGAGCGGGAGAAGAGGCTATACGCAGTATTTT.